This T cell receptor (beta chain) was documented in a study of blood T cells in healthy people across ages. In this sample, this clonotype turned up many times. Its antigen remains unknown. The donors, aged roughly 6 to 95, were healthy Caucasians from Russia. Study-wide points: Diversity was higher, and naive CD4+ cells more numerous, in long-lived donors than in aged donors.

A sample-barcoded 5' primer and a J-beta primer mix were used in a second PCR of about 7 to 11 cycles. Every sample produced at least 3 million CDR3-containing paired-end reads. One entry per CDR3 protein, called by TCRdb with MiXCR from the 5' RACE reads. The data hold hundreds of thousands of distinct CDR3 sequences, with roughly 30% observed a single time. This CDR3 is 14 amino acids long. Germline CDR1 and CDR2: SGHVS and FQNEAQ. V lost 4 bases and J lost 6, with 16 bases in between. The rearrangement joins TRBV7-8 to TRBJ2-7; weak D call: TRBD1 (6 bases). The sequencing input was blood. The receptor was derived from a woman aged 80 or over in good health. The CDR3 reads CASSSLTGKGEQYF. The CDR3 DNA is TGTGCCAGCAGCTCCTTGACAGGAAAAGGCGAGCAGTACTTC. Looking up the rest from reference TRBV7-8 and TRBJ2-7 gives the full variable domain: GAGVSQSPRYKVAKRGQDVALRCDPISGHVSLFWYQQALGQGPEFLTYFQNEAQLDKSGLPSDRFFAERPEGSVSTLKIQRTQQEDSAVYLCASSSLTGKGEQYFGPGTRLTVT.